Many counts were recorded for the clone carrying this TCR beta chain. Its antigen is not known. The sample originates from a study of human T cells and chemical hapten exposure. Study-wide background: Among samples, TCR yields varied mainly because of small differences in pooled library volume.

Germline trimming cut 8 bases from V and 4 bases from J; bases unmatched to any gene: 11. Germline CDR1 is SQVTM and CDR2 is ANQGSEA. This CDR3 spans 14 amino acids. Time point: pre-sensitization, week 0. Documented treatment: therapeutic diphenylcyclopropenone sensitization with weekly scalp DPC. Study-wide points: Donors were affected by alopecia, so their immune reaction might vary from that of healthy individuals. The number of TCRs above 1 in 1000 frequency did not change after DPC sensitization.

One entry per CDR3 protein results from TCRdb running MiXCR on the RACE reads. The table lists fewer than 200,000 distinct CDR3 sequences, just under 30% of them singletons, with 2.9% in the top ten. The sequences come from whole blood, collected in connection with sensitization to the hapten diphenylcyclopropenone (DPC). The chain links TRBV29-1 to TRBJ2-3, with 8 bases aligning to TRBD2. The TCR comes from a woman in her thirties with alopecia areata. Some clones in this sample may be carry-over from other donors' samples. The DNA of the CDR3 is TGCAGCCTTACAGCGGGAGTGATGGCAGATACGCAGTATTTT. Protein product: CSLTAGVMADTQYF.